This is a list of T cell receptor beta chains from one sample in a study of early T cells in non-severe SARS-CoV-2 infection. Via MiXCR, TCRdb re-called the 5' RACE reads, giving one row per CDR3 protein. The sample consists of 50,000 to 70,000 distinct CDR3 sequences, about 10% of them appearing once. Material: whole blood. These receptors originate from an adult who was a healthcare worker with PCR-confirmed SARS-CoV-2 infection or an uninfected control (not recorded which). Each CDR3 is given with its conserved first and last residue. Each record gives: V gene, J gene, clone size, D gene, CDR3 DNA, CDR3 protein. A D gene is named only where the DNA matches it firmly. Clone size is shown for a subset of rows, as once, few, many or a class of expanded clone.

TRBV10-2	TRBJ2-7	few	TRBD1	TGCGCCAGCAGTGAGTCGAACAGGGGTGCCTACGAGCAGTACTTC	CASSESNRGAYEQYF
TRBV9	TRBJ2-3	-	TRBD2	TGTGCCAGCAGCGTAGCTGAGGTAGCGGGAGTTTCGGGCACAGATACGCAGTATTTT	CASSVAEVAGVSGTDTQYF
TRBV5-1	TRBJ2-2	-	-	TGCGCCAGCAGCTTGGTCACGAACACCGGGGAGCTGTTTTTT	CASSLVTNTGELFF
TRBV18	TRBJ2-7	many	-	TGTGCCAGCTCACCGACTTCCGGGAATACCTACGAGCAGTACTTC	CASSPTSGNTYEQYF
TRBV6-5	TRBJ2-7	-	TRBD1	TGTGCCAGCAGTCGCGCCGGGACAGGGGCGGACGAGCAGTACTTC	CASSRAGTGADEQYF
TRBV24-1	TRBJ1-5	few	-	TGTGCCACCAGTGATTCCCGGGAAGCGGTACAGCCCCAGCATTTT	CATSDSREAVQPQHF
TRBV4-1	TRBJ1-1	many	-	TGCGCCAGCAGCCATAGCGGACTCTACACTGAAGCTTTCTTT	CASSHSGLYTEAFF
TRBV7-2	TRBJ2-2	-	-	TGTGCCAGCAGCCCGGGACGAACCACCGGGGAGCTGTTTTTT	CASSPGRTTGELFF
TRBV6-5	TRBJ2-1	-	-	TGTGCCAGCAGTAACCACCCCTACAATGAGCAGTTCTTC	CASSNHPYNEQFF
TRBV19	TRBJ2-1	medium-sized	-	TGTGCCAGTAGTCTTGAGGGGTTGTGGGATGAGCAGTTCTTC	CASSLEGLWDEQFF
TRBV5-1	TRBJ2-3	many	-	TGCGCCAGCAGCACTAACACAGATACGCAGTATTTT	CASSTNTDTQYF
TRBV7-8	TRBJ2-1	few	TRBD2	TGTGCCAGCAGCTACCAAGCGGGAGTGGGTGAGCAGTTCTTC	CASSYQAGVGEQFF
TRBV3-2	TRBJ1-1	many	-	TGTGCCAGCAGCCAAGATAGGGGGAGAGGTTGGATGAACACTGAAGCTTTCTTT	CASSQDRGRGWMNTEAFF
TRBV2	TRBJ2-1	medium-sized	TRBD1	TGTGCCAGCAGTCCCGGGACAGGAAACAATGAGCAGTTCTTC	CASSPGTGNNEQFF
TRBV6-6	TRBJ1-1	-	-	TGTGCCAGCAGTTATTCTGCAGGGAGGAACACTGAAGCTTTCTTT	CASSYSAGRNTEAFF
TRBV2	TRBJ1-1	few	-	TGTGCCAGCAGCGGAGAACTTCAGGGTTTTTCGCCTGAAGCTTTCTTT	CASSGELQGFSPEAFF
TRBV6-2/TRBV6-3	TRBJ2-7	many	-	TGTGCCAGCAGTGACCGGCGGGGTAGGCAGTACTTC	CASSDRRGRQYF
TRBV6-6	TRBJ2-7	many	TRBD1	TGTGCCAGCAGGAAACAGGGGGTCTACGAGCAGTACTTC	CASRKQGVYEQYF
TRBV7-2	TRBJ2-5	-	-	TGTTCGATTGAAGCTTGGTTGGGTTCCGGAGAGACCCAGTACTTC	CSIEAWLGSGETQYF
TRBV19	TRBJ2-7	many	TRBD2	TGTGCCAGTAGCCGAGCGGGAGGGCTCTACGAGCAGTACTTC	CASSRAGGLYEQYF
TRBV7-9	TRBJ2-2	-	-	TGTGCCAGCAGCTTAGTAGGAAGCGGGGAGCTGTTTTTT	CASSLVGSGELFF
TRBV7-8	TRBJ2-5	-	-	TGTGCCAGCAGCTTAGCCCGGGAATACCCCCAGTACTTC	CASSLAREYPQYF
TRBV7-2	TRBJ2-3	many	TRBD1	TGTGCCAGCAGCTTAGGGACAGGCTTCACAGATACGCAGTATTTT	CASSLGTGFTDTQYF
TRBV7-9	TRBJ2-3	many	TRBD2	TGTGCCAGCAGCCCTGAAAGCCGATCGACTAGCGGGCCGGGCGCGTCGCAGTATTTT	CASSPESRSTSGPGASQYF
TRBV14	TRBJ2-7	many	-	TGTGCCAGCAGCCAAGGAGTAAGGGGGAGGGCCCACGAGCAGTACTTC	CASSQGVRGRAHEQYF
TRBV20-1	TRBJ2-7	-	-	TGCAGTGCTAGCCTCGACTGGGAGTGGGAGCAGTACTTC	CSASLDWEWEQYF
TRBV7-2	TRBJ2-3	many	TRBD2	TGTGCCAGCAGCTTAGCCGGTGGCGGGGGGTTTTCAGATACGCAGTATTTT	CASSLAGGGGFSDTQYF
TRBV7-2	TRBJ2-3	many	TRBD1	TGTGCCAGCAGCTTAGGGACAGGGTGGAGAGATACGCAGTATTTT	CASSLGTGWRDTQYF
TRBV11-2	TRBJ2-3	many	TRBD2	TGTGCCAGCAGCTTAGTCGCGGGAGGGAGGACAGATACGCAGTATTTT	CASSLVAGGRTDTQYF
TRBV7-2	TRBJ1-2	few	-	TGTGCCAGCAGCTTAGAGGCAGGGGAAACCAACTATGGCTACACCTTC	CASSLEAGETNYGYTF
TRBV9	TRBJ1-6	many	-	TGTGCCAGCAGCGTTTCGGGGAATAATTCACCCCTCCACTTT	CASSVSGNNSPLHF
TRBV2	TRBJ2-1	-	-	TGTGCCAGCAGCTCCGGGGCCCCCAGTGAGCAGTTCTTC	CASSSGAPSEQFF
TRBV20-1	TRBJ2-7	many	TRBD2	TGCAGTGCCAGACTAGCGGCGACGTCCTACGAGCAGTACTTC	CSARLAATSYEQYF
TRBV11-2	TRBJ2-1	many	TRBD2	TGTGCCAGCAGTCCGGAGCGGGACCGGGTTGAGCAGTTCTTC	CASSPERDRVEQFF
TRBV6-5	TRBJ1-1	many	-	TGTGCCAGCAGTTACGGTGGGAGCACTGAAGCTTTCTTT	CASSYGGSTEAFF
TRBV4-1	TRBJ2-5	few	TRBD2	TGCGCCAGCAGCCAAGATCCCAGCGGGAGCTGGGAGACCCAGTACTTC	CASSQDPSGSWETQYF
TRBV12-3/TRBV12-4	TRBJ1-2	many	-	TGTGCCAGCAGTTTTGGAAGCTATGGCTACACCTTC	CASSFGSYGYTF
TRBV20-1	TRBJ2-7	many	TRBD1	TGCAGTGCTAGAGCACCGGGACAGGGCTCCTACGAGCAGTACTTC	CSARAPGQGSYEQYF
TRBV4-3	TRBJ2-5	many	-	TGCGCCAGCAGCCCCCCGGGAGAAGAGACCCAGTACTTC	CASSPPGEETQYF